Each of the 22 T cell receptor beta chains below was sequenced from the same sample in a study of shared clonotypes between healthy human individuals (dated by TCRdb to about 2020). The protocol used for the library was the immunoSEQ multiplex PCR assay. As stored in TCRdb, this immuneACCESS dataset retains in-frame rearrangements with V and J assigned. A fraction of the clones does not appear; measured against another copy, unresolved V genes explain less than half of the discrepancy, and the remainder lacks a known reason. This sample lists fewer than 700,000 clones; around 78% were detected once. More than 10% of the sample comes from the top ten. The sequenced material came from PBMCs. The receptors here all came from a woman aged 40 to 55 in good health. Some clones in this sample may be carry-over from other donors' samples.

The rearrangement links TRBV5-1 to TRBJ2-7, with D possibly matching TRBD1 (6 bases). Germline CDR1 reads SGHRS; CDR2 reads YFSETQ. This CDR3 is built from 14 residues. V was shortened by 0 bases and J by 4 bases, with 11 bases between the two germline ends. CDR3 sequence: CASSLAQGKYEQYF. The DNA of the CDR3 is TGCGCCAGCAGCTTGGCTCAGGGGAAATACGAGCAGTACTTC. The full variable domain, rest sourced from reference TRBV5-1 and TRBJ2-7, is KAGVTQTPRYLIKTRGQQVTLSCSPISGHRSVSWYQQTPGQGLQFLFEYFSETQRNKGNFPGRFSGRQFSNSRSEMNVSTLELGDSALYLCASSLAQGKYEQYFGPGTRLTVT.

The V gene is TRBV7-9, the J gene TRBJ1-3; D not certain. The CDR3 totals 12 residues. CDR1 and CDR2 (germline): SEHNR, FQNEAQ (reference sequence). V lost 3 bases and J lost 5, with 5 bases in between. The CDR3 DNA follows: TGTGCCAGCAGCTTTTCACGAAACACCATATATTTT. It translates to CASSFSRNTIYF.

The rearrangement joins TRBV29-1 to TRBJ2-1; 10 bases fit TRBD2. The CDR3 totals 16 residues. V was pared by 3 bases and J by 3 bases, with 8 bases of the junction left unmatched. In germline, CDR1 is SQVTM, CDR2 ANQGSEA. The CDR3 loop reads CSVEGPSGSVYNEQFF. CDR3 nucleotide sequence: TGCAGCGTTGAGGGCCCTAGCGGGAGTGTCTACAATGAGCAGTTCTTC.

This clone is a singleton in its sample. The CDR3, as DNA: TGTGCCAGCAGTTCCCCCAGTGGGGGATCTGGGGCCAACGTCCTGACTTTC. Its protein product is CASSSPSGGSGANVLTF. The chain carries TRBV27 and TRBJ2-6, with D possibly being TRBD1 or TRBD2 (5 bases each). The CDR3 spans 17 residues. Between the trimmed V and J ends, which lost 4 bases and 1 base, there was a span of 14 bases. Germline CDR1 and CDR2: MNHEY and SMNVEV (reference sequence).

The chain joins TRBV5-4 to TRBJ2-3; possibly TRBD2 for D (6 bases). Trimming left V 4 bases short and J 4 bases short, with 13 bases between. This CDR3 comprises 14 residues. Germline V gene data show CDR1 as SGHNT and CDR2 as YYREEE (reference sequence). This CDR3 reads CASSPGRDSDTQYF. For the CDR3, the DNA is TGTGCCAGCAGCCCTGGCCGGGACTCAGATACGCAGTATTTT.

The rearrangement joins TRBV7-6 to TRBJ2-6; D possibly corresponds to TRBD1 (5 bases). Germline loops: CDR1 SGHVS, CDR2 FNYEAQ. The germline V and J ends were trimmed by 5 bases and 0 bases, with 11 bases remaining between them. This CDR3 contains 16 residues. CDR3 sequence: CASSGALDSGANVLTF. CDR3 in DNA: TGTGCCAGCAGCGGGGCGTTGGACTCTGGGGCCAACGTCCTGACTTTC. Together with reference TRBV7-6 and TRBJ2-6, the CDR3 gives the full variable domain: GAGVSQSPRYKVTKRGQDVALRCDPISGHVSLYWYRQALGQGPEFLTYFNYEAQQDKSGLPNDRFSAERPEGSISTLTIQRTEQRDSAMYRCASSGALDSGANVLTFGAGSRLTVL.

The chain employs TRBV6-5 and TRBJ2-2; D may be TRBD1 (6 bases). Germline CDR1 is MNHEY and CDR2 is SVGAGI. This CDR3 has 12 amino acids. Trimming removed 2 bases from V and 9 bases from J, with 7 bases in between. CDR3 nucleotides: TGTGCCAGCAGTTACGGGGGCCGGGAGCTGTTTTTT. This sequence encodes CASSYGGRELFF.

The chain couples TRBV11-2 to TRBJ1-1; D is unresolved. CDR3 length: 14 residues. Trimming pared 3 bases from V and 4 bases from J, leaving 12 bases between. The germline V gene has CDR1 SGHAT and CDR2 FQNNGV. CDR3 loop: CASSFRQEGTEAFF. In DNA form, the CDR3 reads TGTGCCAGCAGCTTCCGGCAGGAAGGCACTGAAGCTTTCTTT.

This CDR3 reads CASSGQMQETQYF. CDR3 bases: TGTGCCAGCAGTGGTCAGATGCAAGAGACCCAGTACTTC. The V call is TRBV2, the J call TRBJ2-5, with D unresolved. This CDR3 contains 13 residues. Trimming removed 4 bases from V and 2 bases from J, with 8 bases in between. Per the germline V gene, CDR1 is SNHLY and CDR2 is FYNNEI.

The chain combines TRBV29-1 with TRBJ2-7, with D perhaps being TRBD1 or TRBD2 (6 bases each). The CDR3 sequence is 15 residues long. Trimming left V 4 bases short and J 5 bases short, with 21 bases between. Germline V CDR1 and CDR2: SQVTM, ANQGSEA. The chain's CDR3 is CSVGFPGAKIDEQYF. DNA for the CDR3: TGCAGCGTTGGATTTCCGGGGGCGAAGATTGACGAGCAGTACTTC.

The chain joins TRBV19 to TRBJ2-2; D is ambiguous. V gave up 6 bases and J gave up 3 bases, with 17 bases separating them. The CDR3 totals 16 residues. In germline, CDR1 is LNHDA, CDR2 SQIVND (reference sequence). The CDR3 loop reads CASRGAFTGYTGELFF. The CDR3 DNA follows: TGTGCCAGTAGAGGCGCGTTTACCGGGTACACCGGGGAGCTGTTTTTT.

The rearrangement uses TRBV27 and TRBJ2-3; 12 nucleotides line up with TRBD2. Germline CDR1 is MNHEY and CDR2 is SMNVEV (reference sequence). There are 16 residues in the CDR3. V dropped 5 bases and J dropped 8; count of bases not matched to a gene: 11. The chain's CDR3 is CASSPRLAGVQGTQYF. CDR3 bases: TGTGCCAGCAGTCCTAGACTAGCGGGAGTTCAGGGTACGCAGTATTTT.

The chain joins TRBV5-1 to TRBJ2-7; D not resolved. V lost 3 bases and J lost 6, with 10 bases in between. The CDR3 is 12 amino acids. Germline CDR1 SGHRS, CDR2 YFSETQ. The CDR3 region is CASSSLGAEQYF. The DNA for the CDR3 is TGCGCCAGCAGCTCCCTAGGCGCCGAGCAGTACTTC.

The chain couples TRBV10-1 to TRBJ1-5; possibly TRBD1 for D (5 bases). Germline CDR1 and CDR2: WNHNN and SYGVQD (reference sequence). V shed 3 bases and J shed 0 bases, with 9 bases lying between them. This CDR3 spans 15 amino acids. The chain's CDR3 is CASSDRDGSNQPQHF. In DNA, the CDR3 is TGCGCCAGCAGTGATAGGGACGGTAGCAATCAGCCCCAGCATTTT.

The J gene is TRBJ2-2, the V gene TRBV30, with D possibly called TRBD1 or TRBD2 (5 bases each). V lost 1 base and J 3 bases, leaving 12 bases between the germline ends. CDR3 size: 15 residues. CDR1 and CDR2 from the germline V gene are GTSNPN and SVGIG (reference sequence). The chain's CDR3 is CAWSEPGGYTGELFF. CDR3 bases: TGTGCCTGGAGTGAACCTGGGGGTTACACCGGGGAGCTGTTTTTT.

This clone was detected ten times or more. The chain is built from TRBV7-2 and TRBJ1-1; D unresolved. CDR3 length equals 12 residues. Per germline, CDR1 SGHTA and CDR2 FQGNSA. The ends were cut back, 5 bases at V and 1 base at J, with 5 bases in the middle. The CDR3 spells CASSPANTEAFF. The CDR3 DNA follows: TGTGCCAGCAGCCCAGCGAACACTGAAGCTTTCTTT. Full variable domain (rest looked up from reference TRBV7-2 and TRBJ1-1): GAGVSQSPSNKVTEKGKDVELRCDPISGHTALYWYRQSLGQGLEFLIYFQGNSAPDKSGLPSDRFSAERTGGSVSTLTIQRTQQEDSAVYLCASSPANTEAFFGQGTRLTVV.

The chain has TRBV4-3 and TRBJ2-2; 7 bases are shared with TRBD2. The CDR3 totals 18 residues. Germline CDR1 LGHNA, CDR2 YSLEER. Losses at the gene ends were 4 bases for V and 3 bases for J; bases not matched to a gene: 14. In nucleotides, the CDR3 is TGCGCCAGCAGCCCTCGGACTAGTGGTATGGTGGACACCGGGGAGCTGTTTTTT. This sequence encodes CASSPRTSGMVDTGELFF.

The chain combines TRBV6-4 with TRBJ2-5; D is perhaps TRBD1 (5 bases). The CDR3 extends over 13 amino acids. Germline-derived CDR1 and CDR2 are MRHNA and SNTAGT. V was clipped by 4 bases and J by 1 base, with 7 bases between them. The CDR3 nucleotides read TGTGCCAGCAGTGTCGACAGCCAAGAGACCCAGTACTTC. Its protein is CASSVDSQETQYF.

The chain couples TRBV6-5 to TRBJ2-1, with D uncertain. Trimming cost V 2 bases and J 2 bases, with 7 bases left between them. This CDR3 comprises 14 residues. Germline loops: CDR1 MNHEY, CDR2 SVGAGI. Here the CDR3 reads CASSYGVTYNEQFF. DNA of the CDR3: TGTGCCAGCAGTTACGGGGTTACCTACAATGAGCAGTTCTTC.

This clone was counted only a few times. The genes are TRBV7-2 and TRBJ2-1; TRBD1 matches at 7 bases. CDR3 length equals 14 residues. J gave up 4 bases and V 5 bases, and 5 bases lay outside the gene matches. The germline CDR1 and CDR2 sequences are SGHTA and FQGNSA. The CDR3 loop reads CASSPGTAYNEQFF. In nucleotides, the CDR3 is TGTGCCAGCAGCCCAGGGACAGCATACAATGAGCAGTTCTTC.

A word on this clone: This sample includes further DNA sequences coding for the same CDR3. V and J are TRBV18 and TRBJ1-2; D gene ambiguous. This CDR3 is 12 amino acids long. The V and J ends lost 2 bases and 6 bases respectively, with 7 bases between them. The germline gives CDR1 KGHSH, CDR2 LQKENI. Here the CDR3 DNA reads TGTGCCAGCTCACCAGGGGTTGATGGCTACACCTTC. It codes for CASSPGVDGYTF.

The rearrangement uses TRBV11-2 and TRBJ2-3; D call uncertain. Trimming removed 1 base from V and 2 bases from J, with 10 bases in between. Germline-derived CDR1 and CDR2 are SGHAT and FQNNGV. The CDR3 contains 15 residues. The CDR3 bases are TGTGCCAGCAGCTTAGCCAGACCGTACACAGATACGCAGTATTTT. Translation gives CASSLARPYTDTQYF. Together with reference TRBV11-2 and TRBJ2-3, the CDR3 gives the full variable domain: EAGVAQSPRYKIIEKRQSVAFWCNPISGHATLYWYQQILGQGPKLLIQFQNNGVVDDSQLPKDRFSAERLKGVDSTLKIQPAKLEDSAVYLCASSLARPYTDTQYFGPGTRLTVL.